These 20 T cell receptor beta chains came from one sample sequenced in a study of blood T cell repertoires in COVID-19. The table came from immunoSEQ multiplex PCR; TCRdb's copy has only in-frame clones and leaves some out. Of 150,000 or so clones listed, 85% to 90% were seen once; the top ten hold around 4.2%. The sample taken for sequencing was peripheral blood. The receptors here all came from a man aged 55 to 69 with COVID-19, enrolled during active disease.

The chain couples TRBV12-5 to TRBJ2-7, with 7 positions matching TRBD1. The length of the CDR3 is 13 residues. The trim removed 5 bases at V and 1 base at J, leaving 2 bases unmatched. Looked up from germline, CDR1 is LGHNT and CDR2 is FRNRAP. The CDR3 sequence is CASGDRVSYEQYF. CDR3 sequence (DNA): TGTGCTAGTGGTGACAGGGTATCCTACGAGCAGTACTTC.

The genes are TRBV29-1 and TRBJ2-1; the match to TRBD1 covers 9 bases. The CDR3 has 13 amino acids. The V gene's germline CDR1 is SQVTM and CDR2 ANQGSEA. Trimming removed 7 bases from V and 7 bases from J; junction bases left unmatched: 8. The CDR3 DNA reads TGCAGCGCTGAGACAGGGGGAGGGAATGAGCAGTTCTTC. Protein sequence: CSAETGGGNEQFF.

V usage is TRBV11-3 and J usage is TRBJ2-7, with a tentative D call TRBD1 (5 bases). The V end lost 3 bases, the J end lost 0 bases, and 6 bases lay between the germline ends. This CDR3 spans 13 amino acids. CDR1 is SGHNT and CDR2 is YENEEA in the germline V gene. CDR3 region: CASSLDTSYEQYF. The CDR3 DNA reads as TGTGCCAGCAGCTTGGACACCTCCTACGAGCAGTACTTC.

This rearrangement joins TRBV2 to TRBJ1-4; 8 nucleotides match TRBD1. This CDR3 has 13 amino acids. CDR1 SNHLY and CDR2 FYNNEI come from the germline V gene. V trimming: 11 bases; J trimming: 8 bases; junction bases outside the gene matches: 10. The CDR3 loop is CAGRGQGKEKLFF. The CDR3 DNA reads as TGTGCCGGCCGCGGACAGGGAAAGGAAAAACTGTTTTTT.

The chain recombines TRBV7-3 with TRBJ2-3; no clear D gene. There are 15 residues in the CDR3. Per the germline V gene, CDR1 is SGHTA and CDR2 is FQGTGA. V was clipped by 0 bases and J by 0 bases, with 7 bases between them. The CDR3 DNA reads TGTGCCAGCAGCTTAACAGTCCGGAGCACAGATACGCAGTATTTT. As protein: CASSLTVRSTDTQYF.

This chain joins TRBV10-2 and TRBJ1-3; D uncertain. V shed 3 bases and J shed 3 bases, with 15 bases lying between them. The V gene's germline CDR1 is WSHSY and CDR2 SAAADI. The CDR3 runs to 16 residues. The CDR3 reads CASSEKVAIRGNTIYF. The CDR3 DNA follows: TGCGCCAGCAGTGAAAAGGTAGCGATTCGTGGAAACACCATATATTTT.

The rearrangement links TRBV27 to TRBJ1-2, with a tentative D call TRBD1 (6 bases). The germline gives CDR1 MNHEY, CDR2 SMNVEV (reference sequence). V gave up 1 base and J gave up 1 base, with 25 bases separating them. The CDR3 contains 20 residues. The CDR3 sequence is CASSLYGLKGAGADNYGYTF. In nucleotides, the CDR3 is TGTGCCAGCAGTTTATATGGGTTGAAGGGAGCGGGGGCGGATAACTATGGCTACACCTTC.

There are a few counts of this clone. V and J are TRBV5-1 and TRBJ1-1, with D maybe TRBD1 (6 bases). V lost 4 bases and J 0 bases, leaving 10 bases between the germline ends. CDR1 is SGHRS, CDR2 YFSETQ, per germline. The CDR3 loop spans 14 amino acids. CDR3 protein: CASSPRTVNTEAFF. The CDR3 bases are TGCGCCAGCAGCCCTCGGACAGTGAACACTGAAGCTTTCTTT.

The chain carries TRBV29-1 and TRBJ2-5; 8 nucleotides agree with TRBD1. V lost 8 bases and J lost 5; bases outside the gene matches: 16. CDR3 length: 15 residues. CDR1 is SQVTM and CDR2 is ANQGSEA in the germline V gene. The CDR3 spells CSHTSPTGGSETQYF. The CDR3 DNA is TGCAGCCACACCTCCCCTACAGGGGGTAGCGAGACCCAGTACTTC.

V and J are TRBV9 and TRBJ1-2, with 10 positions matching TRBD1. The CDR3 has 14 amino acids. V shed 3 bases, J shed 3 bases, and the junction held 2 bases outside the gene matches. Germline assignment: CDR1 SGDLS and CDR2 YYNGEE. This chain's CDR3 is CASSGTGGHYGYTF. CDR3 in DNA: TGTGCCAGCAGCGGGACAGGGGGACACTATGGCTACACCTTC.

The chain's CDR3 is CASSPGGGRGTEAFF. For the CDR3, the DNA is TGTGCCAGCTCACCAGGCGGGGGGCGAGGGACTGAAGCTTTCTTT. The chain employs TRBV18 and TRBJ1-1; perhaps TRBD1 as D (6 bases). CDR3 length equals 15 residues. From germline, CDR1 is KGHSH and CDR2 LQKENI. V was shortened by 2 bases and J by 5 bases, with 15 bases between the two germline ends.

V usage is TRBV6-2 or TRBV6-3 and J usage is TRBJ2-7; TRBD1 agrees at 10 bases. The CDR3 is 15 residues long. Germline CDR1 is MNHEY and CDR2 is SVGEGT. With V trimmed by 5 bases and J by 0 bases, 4 bases remained unmatched. The CDR3 nucleotides read TGTGCCAGCAGTCTGGGACAGGGGTTCTCCTACGAGCAGTACTTC. Amino acids: CASSLGQGFSYEQYF.

Written as DNA, the CDR3 is TGTGCCAGCAGGCGAGAGACCCAGTACTTC. Protein: CASRRETQYF. V is TRBV28 and J is TRBJ2-5; D call uncertain. V was pared by 6 bases and J by 4 bases, with 3 bases between. CDR1 and CDR2 (germline): MDHEN, SYDVKM. This CDR3 has 10 amino acids.

This clone has a handful of counts. The rearrangement links TRBV18 to TRBJ1-1; D remains ambiguous. V was clipped by 4 bases and J by 4 bases, with 10 bases between them. Germline CDR1 KGHSH, CDR2 LQKENI. The length of the CDR3 is 13 residues. The CDR3 sequence is CASSREASTEAFF. The CDR3 coding sequence is TGTGCCAGCTCACGAGAGGCTAGCACTGAAGCTTTCTTT.

The chain has TRBV5-6 and TRBJ1-2; 7 bases align to TRBD1. Germline assignment: CDR1 SGHDT and CDR2 YYEEEE. This CDR3 has 12 amino acids. Unmatched junction bases numbered 5, after V lost 6 bases and J lost 6 bases. CDR3 region: CASTRGQDGYTF. The DNA of the CDR3 is TGTGCCAGCACCCGAGGACAGGATGGCTACACCTTC. Drawing the rest from reference TRBV5-6 and TRBJ1-2, the complete variable domain is DAGVTQSPTHLIKTRGQQVTLRCSPKSGHDTVSWYQQALGQGPQFIFQYYEEEERQRGNFPDRFSGHQFPNYSSELNVNALLLGDSALYLCASTRGQDGYTFGSGTRLTVV.

The count of this clone is one. This chain links TRBV19 with TRBJ1-3, with D perhaps matching TRBD1 (6 bases). CDR3 length: 16 residues. V was clipped by 5 bases and J by 2 bases, with 16 bases between them. The germline gives CDR1 LNHDA, CDR2 SQIVND (reference sequence). The CDR3 DNA sequence: TGTGCCAGTAGTTTCAACCGGGACACTGCTGGAAACACCATATATTTT. As protein: CASSFNRDTAGNTIYF.

This clone was seen a single time. This sequence joins TRBV5-1 and TRBJ2-2, with 13 bases matching TRBD2. Germline CDR1 is SGHRS and CDR2 is YFSETQ. The J segment lost 2 bases and the V segment lost 4 bases, leaving 5 bases of the junction unmatched. There are 17 residues in the CDR3. DNA for the CDR3: TGCGCCAGCAGCAGGGGACTAGCGGGACCTAACACCGGGGAGCTGTTTTTT. Its protein is CASSRGLAGPNTGELFF.

This chain connects TRBV4-1 to TRBJ2-1; possibly TRBD1 for D (5 bases). This CDR3 is built from 15 residues. Trimming removed 3 bases at V and 2 bases at J, with 11 bases between. Germline V lookup: CDR1 MGHRA, CDR2 YSYEKL. DNA for the CDR3: TGCGCCAGCAGCCAGGAAGACAGAGCCTACAATGAGCAGTTCTTC. It translates to CASSQEDRAYNEQFF.

The chain joins TRBV11-3 to TRBJ2-2; D is uncertain. Germline V gene data show CDR1 as SGHNT and CDR2 as YENEEA. Between the trimmed V and J ends, which lost 0 bases and 2 bases, there was a span of 7 bases. The length of the CDR3 is 15 residues. DNA for the CDR3: TGTGCCAGCAGCTTAGATCCGAGCAACACCGGGGAGCTGTTTTTT. Translated, it gives CASSLDPSNTGELFF.

This clone has a handful of counts. The CDR3 sequence is CASSLAGEGDTQYF. The CDR3 region has the DNA TGTGCCAGCAGCTTGGCCGGGGAGGGGGATACGCAGTATTTT. The chain is built from TRBV5-4 and TRBJ2-3; 7 nucleotides line up with TRBD2. The CDR3 spans 14 residues. Trimming at V came to 0 bases and at J to 6 bases, leaving 4 bases not matched to a gene. The germline V gene has CDR1 SGHNT and CDR2 YYREEE (reference sequence).